Listed here are 18 T cell receptor beta chains from one sample, sequenced in a study of T cell responses to AZD1222 COVID-19 vaccine. Assay used: immunoSEQ multiplex PCR; TCRdb lists only in-frame clones, some missing. The sample lists 100,000 to 150,000 clones, approximately 89% occurring once. The sample was peripheral blood, taken on day 0 of AZD1222 vaccination. All receptors come from an adult in good health.

The rearrangement joins TRBV28 to TRBJ2-7; D unresolved. Germline-derived CDR1 and CDR2 are MDHEN and SYDVKM. The CDR3 runs to 13 residues. V was shortened by 6 bases and J by 3 bases, with 12 bases between the two germline ends. This CDR3 reads CASRAIGYYEQYF. CDR3 in DNA: TGTGCCAGCAGGGCGATCGGGTACTACGAGCAGTACTTC.

This clone was observed a handful of times. The chain employs TRBV7-2 and TRBJ1-3; unclear D gene. The CDR3 spans 15 residues. Germline CDR1 reads SGHTA; CDR2 reads FQGNSA. V was cut by 6 bases and J by 0 bases, with 12 bases left in between. The CDR3 bases are TGTGCCAGCAGGTTCGGGTGGGGCTCTGGAAACACCATATATTTT. This gives the protein CASRFGWGSGNTIYF. Drawing the rest from reference TRBV7-2 and TRBJ1-3, the complete variable domain is GAGVSQSPSNKVTEKGKDVELRCDPISGHTALYWYRQSLGQGLEFLIYFQGNSAPDKSGLPSDRFSAERTGGSVSTLTIQRTQQEDSAVYLCASRFGWGSGNTIYFGEGSWLTVV.

The V gene is TRBV21-1, the J gene TRBJ1-1; the table assigns TRBD1, which was not confirmed against the DNA. TRBV21-1 constitutes a pseudogene. This CDR3 comprises 17 residues. The CDR3 bases are TGTGCCAGCAGCAAATTGGGGACAGGGGGTACAAACACTGAAGCTTTCTTT. Translated, it gives CASSKLGTGGTNTEAFF.

This clone was detected once. The chain joins TRBV4-2 to TRBJ2-1; D unclear. V lost 0 bases to trimming and J lost 6 bases, with 18 bases between them. This CDR3 is 17 amino acids long. The germline V gene encodes CDR1 LGHNA and CDR2 YNFKEQ. The CDR3: CASSQDQVGSATNEQFF. In nucleotides, the CDR3 is TGTGCCAGCAGCCAAGATCAAGTGGGGTCTGCGACCAATGAGCAGTTCTTC.

The chain couples TRBV28 to TRBJ2-7; D possibly corresponds to TRBD2 (6 bases). The CDR3 spans 14 residues. Germline V lookup: CDR1 MDHEN, CDR2 SYDVKM. V was pared by 0 bases and J by 3 bases, with 9 bases between. The CDR3 DNA follows: TGTGCCAGCAGTTTATGGGAAGCGGGCTACGAGCAGTACTTC. This codes for CASSLWEAGYEQYF.

This clone was picked up a small number of times. The rearrangement links TRBV19 to TRBJ2-2; 9 bases align to TRBD2. V dropped 5 bases and J dropped 7; count of bases not matched to a gene: 11. CDR3 length: 16 amino acids. Looked up from germline, CDR1 is LNHDA and CDR2 is SQIVND (reference sequence). The CDR3 DNA is TGTGCCAGTAGTGCCCTAGCGGGGACGTACGTCGGGGAGCTGTTTTTT. Encoded protein: CASSALAGTYVGELFF.

The chain recombines TRBV4-1 with TRBJ2-7, with 7 positions matching TRBD2. The CDR3 is made up of 15 amino acids. Per the germline V gene, CDR1 is MGHRA and CDR2 is YSYEKL. Trimming cost V 0 bases and J 4 bases; bases outside gene matches: 6. The CDR3 nucleotides are TGCGCCAGCAGCCAAGATGGAGCGGGATTATACGAGCAGTACTTC. Protein product: CASSQDGAGLYEQYF.

This chain connects TRBV9 to TRBJ2-7; 7 positions match TRBD1. Trimming at V came to 0 bases and at J to 4 bases, leaving 4 bases not matched to a gene. This CDR3 is built from 14 residues. The germline gives CDR1 SGDLS, CDR2 YYNGEE. CDR3: CASSVGQGPYEQYF. DNA of the CDR3: TGTGCCAGCAGCGTAGGACAGGGACCTTACGAGCAGTACTTC.

V is TRBV30 and J is TRBJ1-2; D not resolved. Germline CDR1 and CDR2: GTSNPN and SVGIG (reference sequence). Trimming took off 7 bases at V and 1 base at J, with 7 bases between the two ends. The CDR3 is made up of 11 amino acids. CDR3 protein: CASDHNYGYTF. The CDR3 DNA reads as TGTGCCTCTGACCATAACTATGGCTACACCTTC.

V is TRBV19 and J is TRBJ2-5; tentatively, D is TRBD2 (5 bases). The CDR3 has 13 amino acids. Between the trimmed V and J ends, which lost 6 bases and 5 bases, there was a span of 13 bases. Looked up from germline, CDR1 is LNHDA and CDR2 is SQIVND (reference sequence). DNA for the CDR3: TGTGCCAGTAGCACAAGGACGGGGGAGACCCAGTACTTC. Translated: CASSTRTGETQYF.

The chain uses TRBV19 and TRBJ1-1, with D perhaps matching TRBD1 (5 bases). Germline CDR1 and CDR2: LNHDA and SQIVND (reference sequence). V shed 5 bases and J shed 1 base, with 17 bases lying between them. The CDR3 has 16 amino acids. The CDR3 DNA reads TGTGCCAGTAGTCGGGACCGAGGGATTTGGAACACTGAAGCTTTCTTT. It yields the protein CASSRDRGIWNTEAFF.

The V and J genes are TRBV27 and TRBJ2-5, with 8 bases aligning to TRBD2. CDR3 size: 15 residues. Trimming took 5 bases from V and 5 from J; bases not matched to a gene: 10. Germline V gene data show CDR1 as MNHEY and CDR2 as SMNVEV (reference sequence). The DNA of the CDR3 is TGTGCCAGCAGTCCAACAGCGGGAGTCTGGGAGACCCAGTACTTC. This gives the protein CASSPTAGVWETQYF.

In this sample, this clone turned up a few times. The J gene is TRBJ1-6, the V gene TRBV18; 12 nucleotides match TRBD1. The CDR3 is made up of 18 amino acids. Losses at the gene ends were 3 bases for V and 11 bases for J; bases not matched to a gene: 14. From germline, CDR1 is KGHSH and CDR2 LQKENI. The CDR3 coding sequence is TGTGCCAGCTCACCCCAAGGGGGACAGGGGGCATTTGAGACACCCCTCCACTTT. Translating gives CASSPQGGQGAFETPLHF.

The chain employs TRBV7-9 and TRBJ1-2; TRBD1 aligns across 9 bases. The junction had 7 bases not matched to a gene; V was cut back by 1 base and J by 7 bases. This CDR3 has 15 amino acids. Germline CDR1 reads SEHNR; CDR2 reads FQNEAQ (reference sequence). This CDR3 is CASSLGRTGASGYTF. The CDR3 nucleotides read TGTGCCAGCAGCTTAGGGAGGACAGGGGCATCTGGCTACACCTTC.

The chain has TRBV28 and TRBJ2-3; D gene unclear. Germline CDR1 reads MDHEN; CDR2 reads SYDVKM. The CDR3 spans 14 residues. Trimming took off 3 bases at V and 5 bases at J, with 12 bases between the two ends. CDR3 bases: TGTGCCAGCAGTTTTGGGCCAAGACTAGATACGCAGTATTTT. Translating it yields CASSFGPRLDTQYF.

The chain has TRBV6-5 and TRBJ1-2; weak D call: TRBD1 (6 bases). V dropped 2 bases and J dropped 8 bases, with 12 bases sitting between them. Germline V gene sequence: CDR1 MNHEY, CDR2 SVGAGI. The CDR3 has 13 amino acids. The DNA for the CDR3 is TGTGCCAGCAGTTACGAGGGGGACGCAGGCTACACCTTC. Translating gives CASSYEGDAGYTF.

The V call is TRBV24-1, the J call TRBJ1-1; D might be TRBD1 (6 bases). This CDR3 spans 13 amino acids. Germline values: CDR1 KGHDR, CDR2 SFDVKD. The ends were cut back, 3 bases at V and 5 bases at J, with 9 bases in the middle. The CDR3, as DNA: TGTGCCACCAGTGATCCACAGGGAACTGAAGCTTTCTTT. Translation gives CATSDPQGTEAFF.

Worth noting for this clone: Other nucleotide sequences in the sample specify the same CDR3. The rearrangement links TRBV20-1 to TRBJ2-2; D gene uncertain. The CDR3 consists of 11 residues. The V end was cut by 2 bases, the J end by 7 bases, with 5 bases between. Germline V gives CDR1 DFQATT, CDR2 SNEGSKA (reference sequence). The CDR3 sequence: CSARLNGELFF. The CDR3 DNA reads TGCAGTGCTAGACTTAACGGGGAGCTGTTTTTT.